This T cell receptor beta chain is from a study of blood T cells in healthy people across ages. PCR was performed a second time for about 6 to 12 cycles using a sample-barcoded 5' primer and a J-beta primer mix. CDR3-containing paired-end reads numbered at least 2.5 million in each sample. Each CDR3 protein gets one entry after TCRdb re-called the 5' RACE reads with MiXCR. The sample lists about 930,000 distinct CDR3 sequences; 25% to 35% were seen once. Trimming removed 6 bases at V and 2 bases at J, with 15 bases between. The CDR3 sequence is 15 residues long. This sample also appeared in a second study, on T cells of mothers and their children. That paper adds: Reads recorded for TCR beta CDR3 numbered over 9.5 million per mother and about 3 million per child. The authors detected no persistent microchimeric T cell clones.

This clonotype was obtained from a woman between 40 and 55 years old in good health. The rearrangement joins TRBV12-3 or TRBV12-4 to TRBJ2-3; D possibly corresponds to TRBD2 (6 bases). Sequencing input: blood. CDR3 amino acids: CASSSLQGLTDTQYF. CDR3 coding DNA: TGTGCCAGCAGCTCCCTTCAGGGACTCACAGATACGCAGTATTTT.